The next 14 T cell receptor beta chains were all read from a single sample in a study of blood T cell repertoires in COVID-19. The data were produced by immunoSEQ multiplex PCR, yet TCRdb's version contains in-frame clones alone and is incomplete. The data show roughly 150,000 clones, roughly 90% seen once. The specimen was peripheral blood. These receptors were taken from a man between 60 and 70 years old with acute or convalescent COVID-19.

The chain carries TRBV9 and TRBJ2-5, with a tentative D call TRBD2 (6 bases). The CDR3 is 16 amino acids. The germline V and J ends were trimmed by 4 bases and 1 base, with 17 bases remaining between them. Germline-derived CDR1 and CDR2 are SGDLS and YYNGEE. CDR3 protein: CASSPYVGGTQETQYF. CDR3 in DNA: TGTGCCAGCAGCCCGTACGTGGGCGGGACCCAAGAGACCCAGTACTTC.

Written as DNA, the CDR3 is TGTGCCAGTAGCAGGACAGGATCCCCGAACACTGAAGCTTTCTTT. This gives the protein CASSRTGSPNTEAFF. This sequence joins TRBV19 and TRBJ1-1; 7 positions match TRBD1. Germline V gene lookup returns CDR1 LNHDA and CDR2 SQIVND (reference sequence). The CDR3 is 15 amino acids. J lost 1 base, V lost 6 bases, and 8 bases had no gene match. Full variable domain (rest looked up from reference TRBV19 and TRBJ1-1): DGGITQSPKYLFRKEGQNVTLSCEQNLNHDAMYWYRQDPGQGLRLIYYSQIVNDFQKGDIAEGYSVSREKKESFPLTVTSAQKNPTAFYLCASSRTGSPNTEAFFGQGTRLTVV.

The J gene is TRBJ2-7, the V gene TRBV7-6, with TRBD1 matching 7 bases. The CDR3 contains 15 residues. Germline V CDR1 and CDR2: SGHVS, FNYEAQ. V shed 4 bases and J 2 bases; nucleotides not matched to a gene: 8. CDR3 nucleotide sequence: TGTGCCAGCAGCTCCCAGAACAGGGGACCCTACGAGCAGTACTTC. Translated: CASSSQNRGPYEQYF.

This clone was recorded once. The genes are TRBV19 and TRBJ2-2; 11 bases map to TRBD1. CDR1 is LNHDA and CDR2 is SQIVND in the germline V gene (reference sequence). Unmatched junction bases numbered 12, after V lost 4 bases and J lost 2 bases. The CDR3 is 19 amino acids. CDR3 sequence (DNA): TGTGCCAGTAGTAGATGGACAGGGGGCCCCTTGCAAAACACCGGGGAGCTGTTTTTT. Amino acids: CASSRWTGGPLQNTGELFF.

The CDR3 sequence: CASSGQGANTEAFF. The CDR3 nucleotides read TGCGCCAGCAGTGGACAGGGGGCGAACACTGAAGCTTTCTTT. The chain uses TRBV10-2 and TRBJ1-1, with TRBD1 identical over 10 bases. This CDR3 is 14 amino acids long. CDR1 and CDR2 (germline): WSHSY, SAAADI. J lost 1 base, V lost 4 bases, and 0 bases had no gene match.

The CDR3 DNA follows: TGCGCCAGCAGCCAAGAGGGGGGGACAGGGTACCTTGGCGGCGGCTACACCTTC. Residues: CASSQEGGTGYLGGGYTF. The J gene is TRBJ1-2, the V gene TRBV4-3, with 9 bases that match TRBD1. Germline trimming cut 0 bases from V and 8 bases from J; bases unmatched to any gene: 16. In germline, CDR1 is LGHNA, CDR2 YSLEER. The CDR3 extends over 18 amino acids.

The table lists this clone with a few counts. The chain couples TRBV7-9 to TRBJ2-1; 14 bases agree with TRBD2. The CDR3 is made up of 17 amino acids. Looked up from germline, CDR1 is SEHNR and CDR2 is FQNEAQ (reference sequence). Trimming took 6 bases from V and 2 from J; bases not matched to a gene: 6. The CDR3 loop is CASRRTSGGLTYNEQFF. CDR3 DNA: TGTGCCAGCAGGCGGACTAGCGGGGGGCTTACCTACAATGAGCAGTTCTTC.

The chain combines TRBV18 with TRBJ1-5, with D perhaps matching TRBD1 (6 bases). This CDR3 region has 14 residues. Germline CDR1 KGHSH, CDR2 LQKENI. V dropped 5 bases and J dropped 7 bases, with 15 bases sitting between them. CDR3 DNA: TGTGCCAGCTCAGCCCGACAGGATCTCCAGCCCCAGCATTTT. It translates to CASSARQDLQPQHF.

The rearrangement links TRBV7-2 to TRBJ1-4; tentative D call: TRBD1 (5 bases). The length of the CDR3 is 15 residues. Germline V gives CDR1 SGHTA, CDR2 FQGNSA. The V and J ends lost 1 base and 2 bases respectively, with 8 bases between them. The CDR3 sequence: CASSLVSGTNEKLFF. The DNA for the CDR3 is TGTGCCAGCAGCTTAGTGTCAGGGACTAATGAAAAACTGTTTTTT.

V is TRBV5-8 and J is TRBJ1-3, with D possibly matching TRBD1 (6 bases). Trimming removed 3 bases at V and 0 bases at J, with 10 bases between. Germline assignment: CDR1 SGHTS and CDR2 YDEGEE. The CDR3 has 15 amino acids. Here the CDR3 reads CASSSRGGSGNTIYF. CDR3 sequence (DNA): TGTGCCAGCAGCTCTCGAGGGGGCTCTGGAAACACCATATATTTT.

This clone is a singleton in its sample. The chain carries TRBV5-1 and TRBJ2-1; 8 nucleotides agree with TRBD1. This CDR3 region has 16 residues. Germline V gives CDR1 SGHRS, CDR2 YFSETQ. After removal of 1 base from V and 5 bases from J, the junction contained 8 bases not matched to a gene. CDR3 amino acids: CASSLPGTGVHNEQFF. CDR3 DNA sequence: TGCGCCAGCAGCTTGCCTGGGACAGGAGTCCACAATGAGCAGTTCTTC.

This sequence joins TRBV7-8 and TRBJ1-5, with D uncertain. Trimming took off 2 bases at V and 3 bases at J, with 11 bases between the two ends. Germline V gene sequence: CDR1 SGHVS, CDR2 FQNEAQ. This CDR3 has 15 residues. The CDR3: CASSLREGDNQPQHF. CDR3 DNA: TGTGCCAGCAGCTTACGTGAGGGAGACAATCAGCCCCAGCATTTT. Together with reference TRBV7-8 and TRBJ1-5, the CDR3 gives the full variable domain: GAGVSQSPRYKVAKRGQDVALRCDPISGHVSLFWYQQALGQGPEFLTYFQNEAQLDKSGLPSDRFFAERPEGSVSTLKIQRTQQEDSAVYLCASSLREGDNQPQHFGDGTRLSIL.

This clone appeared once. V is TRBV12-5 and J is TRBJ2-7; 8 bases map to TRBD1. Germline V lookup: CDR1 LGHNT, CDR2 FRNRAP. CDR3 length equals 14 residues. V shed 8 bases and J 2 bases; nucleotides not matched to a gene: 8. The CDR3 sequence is CASSDRGGPYEQYF. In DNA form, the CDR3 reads TGTGCTAGTTCCGACAGGGGAGGACCCTACGAGCAGTACTTC.

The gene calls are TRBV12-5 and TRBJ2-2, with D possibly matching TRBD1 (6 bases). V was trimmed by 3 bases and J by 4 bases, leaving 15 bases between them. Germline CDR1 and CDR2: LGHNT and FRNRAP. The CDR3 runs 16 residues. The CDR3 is CASGLHRERSTGELFF. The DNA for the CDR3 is TGTGCTAGTGGTTTACACAGGGAGCGGTCCACCGGGGAGCTGTTTTTT.